What follows are 11 T cell receptor beta chains derived from one specimen sequenced in a study of PD-1 blockade in mismatch repair-deficient tumors. Clones were read by immunoSEQ multiplex PCR, and TCRdb kept only the in-frame ones, dropping some. This sample has 95,000 to 150,000 clones, with about 85% found just once. The input for sequencing was peripheral blood, taken 44 weeks after starting pembrolizumab. The receptors here all came from an adult with mismatch repair-deficient cancer.

This clone was counted only a few times. The chain combines TRBV6-6 with TRBJ2-7; D tentatively fits TRBD1 or TRBD2 (5 bases each). V lost 0 bases, J lost 2 bases, and 11 bases lay in between. This CDR3 comprises 15 residues. Germline CDR1 and CDR2: MNHNY and SVGAGI (reference sequence). CDR3 sequence (DNA): TGTGCCAGCAGTTACTCGCAGGGACCGGCCTACGAGCAGTACTTC. Protein sequence: CASSYSQGPAYEQYF.

This clone has a handful of counts. The chain combines TRBV29-1 with TRBJ1-2; 10 bases map to TRBD1. The CDR3 extends over 11 amino acids. Unmatched junction bases numbered 4, after V lost 7 bases and J lost 8 bases. Germline CDR1 and CDR2: SQVTM and ANQGSEA. The CDR3 bases are TGCAGCGCTGACAGGGGGCAAGGCTACACCTTC. Its protein is CSADRGQGYTF.

Here the CDR3 reads CASSERDRVQYF. The CDR3 DNA reads as TGTGCCAGCAGTGAACGGGACAGGGTGCAGTACTTC. This sequence joins TRBV6-1 and TRBJ2-7; 9 positions agree with TRBD1. CDR3 length: 12 residues. The germline CDR1 and CDR2 sequences are MNHNS and SASEGT. V lost 2 bases and J lost 9; bases outside the gene matches: 2.

This chain uses TRBV25-1 with TRBJ1-2; the match to TRBD1 covers 7 bases. V shed 4 bases and J 2 bases; nucleotides not matched to a gene: 4. The CDR3 consists of 14 residues. Germline values: CDR1 MGHDK, CDR2 SYGVNS. DNA of the CDR3: TGTGCCAGCAGTGGGGACAGAAGGAACTATGGCTACACCTTC. The encoded protein is CASSGDRRNYGYTF.

Note on this clone: Distinct nucleotide sequences in the sample also encode this CDR3. This chain connects TRBV7-2 to TRBJ2-7, with 8 bases that match TRBD1. CDR1 SGHTA and CDR2 FQGNSA come from the germline V gene. This CDR3 has 13 amino acids. The junction had 3 bases not matched to a gene; V was cut back by 5 bases and J by 3 bases. CDR3: CASSPGTGYEQYF. As DNA, the CDR3 is TGTGCCAGCAGCCCTGGGACAGGCTACGAGCAGTACTTC.

The CDR3: CASSPGLAGLVKQFF. CDR3 in DNA: TGTGCCAGCAGCCCGGGACTAGCGGGACTGGTAAAGCAGTTCTTC. The chain couples TRBV7-9 to TRBJ2-1; 13 bases line up with TRBD2. This CDR3 is 15 amino acids long. The junction had 9 bases not matched to a gene; V was cut back by 5 bases and J by 11 bases. Germline V gene lookup returns CDR1 SEHNR and CDR2 FQNEAQ (reference sequence). Looking up the rest from reference TRBV7-9 and TRBJ2-1 gives the full variable domain: DTGVSQNPRHKITKRGQNVTFRCDPISEHNRLYWYRQTLGQGPEFLTYFQNEAQLEKSRLLSDRFSAERPKGSFSTLEIQRTEQGDSAMYLCASSPGLAGLVKQFFGPGTRLTVL.

CDR3 sequence (DNA): TGTGCCAGCAATAGACTTGGGGGGTTAAGAGGGCACTATGGCTACACCTTC. Protein product: CASNRLGGLRGHYGYTF. This chain connects TRBV11-2 to TRBJ1-2; D is perhaps TRBD1 (5 bases). Trimming took 7 bases from V and 3 from J, leaving 24 bases between them. Germline V lookup: CDR1 SGHAT, CDR2 FQNNGV. CDR3 length equals 17 residues.

V and J are TRBV30 and TRBJ2-1; tentative D call: TRBD2 (6 bases). Germline CDR1 reads GTSNPN; CDR2 reads SVGIG (reference sequence). The CDR3 contains 14 residues. Trimming shortened V by 3 bases and J by 8 bases, and 17 bases separated the two germline ends. The CDR3 sequence is CAWSPGAREHEQFF. The DNA for the CDR3 is TGTGCCTGGAGCCCTGGGGCGCGGGAACATGAGCAGTTCTTC.

In DNA form, the CDR3 reads TGTGCCAGCAGCCAAATTAGCGGGAGAGGCTCCCCGTACGAGCAGTACTTC. This codes for CASSQISGRGSPYEQYF. V usage is TRBV28 and J usage is TRBJ2-7, with 9 bases aligning to TRBD2. In germline, CDR1 is MDHEN, CDR2 SYDVKM. Trimming at V came to 6 bases and at J to 4 bases, leaving 16 bases not matched to a gene. This CDR3 is 17 amino acids long.

The V gene is TRBV9, the J gene TRBJ2-3, with a weak D call TRBD2 (6 bases). CDR3 length equals 16 residues. V was clipped by 6 bases and J by 3 bases, with 20 bases between them. The germline CDR1 and CDR2 sequences are SGDLS and YYNGEE. The CDR3 protein is CASTAPLAGWTDTQYF. DNA of the CDR3: TGTGCCAGCACCGCCCCCCTGGCGGGGTGGACAGATACGCAGTATTTT.

V and J are TRBV28 and TRBJ1-2, with D uncertain. V was cut by 1 base and J by 3 bases, with 15 bases left in between. CDR1 and CDR2 (germline): MDHEN, SYDVKM. The CDR3 runs 16 residues. CDR3 sequence: CASSLFLRGEDYGYTF. DNA of the CDR3: TGTGCCAGCAGTTTATTCCTCCGCGGGGAGGACTATGGCTACACCTTC.